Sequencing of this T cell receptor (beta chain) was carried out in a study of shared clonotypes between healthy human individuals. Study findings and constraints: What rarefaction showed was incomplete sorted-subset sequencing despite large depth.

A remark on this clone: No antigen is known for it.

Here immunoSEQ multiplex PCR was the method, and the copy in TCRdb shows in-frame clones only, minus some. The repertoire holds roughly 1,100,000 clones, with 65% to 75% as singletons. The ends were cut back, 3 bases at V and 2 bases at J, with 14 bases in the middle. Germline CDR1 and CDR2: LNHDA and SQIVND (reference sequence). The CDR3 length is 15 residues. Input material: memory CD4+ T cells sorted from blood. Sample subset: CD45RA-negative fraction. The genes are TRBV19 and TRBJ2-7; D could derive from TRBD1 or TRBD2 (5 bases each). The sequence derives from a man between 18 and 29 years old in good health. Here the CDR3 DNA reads TGTGCCAGTAGTATCTCAGAGGGGAGAGCCTACGAGCAGTACTTC. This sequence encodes CASSISEGRAYEQYF.